The clone carrying this TCR beta chain was counted at least ten times. Researchers prepared the TCRbeta library using unique molecular identifiers, the study reports. TCRdb reprocessed the PCR reads with MiXCR, giving one entry per CDR3 protein. The top ten clones hold just over 2% of a sample with 400,000 to 550,000 distinct CDR3 sequences, 10% to 13% of them seen once. The germline CDR1 and CDR2 sequences are SGHVS and FQNEAQ. The CDR3 spans 16 residues. Trimming cost V 5 bases and J 0 bases, with 13 bases left between them. The sample belongs to a study of T-cell reconstitution after alpha-beta-depleted transplantation in children.

V is TRBV7-8 and J is TRBJ2-2; D unresolved. The sequences come from PBMCs, collected before TCRalphabeta/CD19-depleted stem cell transplant. This receptor was identified in a child younger than 10 with inherited bone marrow failure, due to receive a stem cell transplant. CDR3 bases: TGTGCCAGCAGCCCAAACAGCTACGCGAACACCGGGGAGCTGTTTTTT. Translating gives CASSPNSYANTGELFF.